Listed below are T cell receptor beta chains from one sample, sequenced in a study of T cell responses to AZD1222 COVID-19 vaccine. Sequenced by immunoSEQ multiplex PCR; TCRdb stores in-frame clones only, minus some. The sample lists 100,000 or so clones; 70% to 90% were seen once. This specimen was peripheral blood, taken on day 0 of AZD1222 vaccination. The receptors stem from an adult in good health. CDR3s include the opening cysteine and the closing phenylalanine or tryptophan.

V: TRBV11-2
J: TRBJ2-5
CDR3: CASSLSSGGETQYF

V: TRBV5-6
J: TRBJ2-7
CDR3: CASSLRTRAYEQYF

V: TRBV5-1
J: TRBJ1-2
CDR3: CASSLGVRIVGADGDYGYTF

V: TRBV6-5
J: TRBJ2-3
CDR3: CASSTGTRLGTQYF

V: TRBV6-6
J: TRBJ1-1
CDR3: CASSPDRGTPRFSEAFF

V: TRBV7-2
J: TRBJ2-7
CDR3: CASSFGQGRSEQYF

V: TRBV2
J: TRBJ2-1
CDR3: CASSEQANEQFF

V: TRBV29-1
J: TRBJ1-2
CDR3: CSVWTGRSNGYTF

V: TRBV3-1/TRBV3-2
J: TRBJ2-5
CDR3: CASSSNRASQETQYF

V: TRBV29-1
J: TRBJ2-5
CDR3: CSVAGRGETQYF

V: TRBV6-2/TRBV6-3
J: TRBJ2-7
CDR3: CASSYADRYYEQYF

V: TRBV12-5
J: TRBJ2-3
CDR3: CASGLMPAQDTQYF

V: TRBV24-1
J: TRBJ2-1
CDR3: CATSDPGQGWGEQFF

V: TRBV5-1
J: TRBJ2-5
CDR3: CASSLAGTGGEETQYF

V: TRBV19
J: TRBJ1-4
CDR3: CASSQGQGVFEKLFF

V: TRBV12-5
J: TRBJ1-1
CDR3: CASGLEGQGAEAFF

V: TRBV7-8
J: TRBJ1-2
CDR3: CASSPRSDYGYTF

V: TRBV9
J: TRBJ1-2
CDR3: CASAQGEGDDYGYTF

V: TRBV5-4
J: TRBJ2-7
CDR3: CASRPGTSGGYEQYF

V: TRBV24-1
J: TRBJ2-2
CDR3: CATSDPGTGRAGELFF

V: TRBV2
J: TRBJ1-5
CDR3: CASSGPRAGGTYSNQPQHF

V: TRBV6-5
J: TRBJ2-3
CDR3: CASSYWRGRGTDTQYF

V: TRBV12-3/TRBV12-4
J: TRBJ2-3
CDR3: CASSPGTEDTQYF

V: TRBV5-1
J: TRBJ1-1
CDR3: CASSLGVRPEAFF

V: TRBV9
J: TRBJ2-2
CDR3: CASSVTGRNTGELFF

V: TRBV19
J: TRBJ1-4
CDR3: CASSIVGSGQKLFF

V: TRBV27
J: TRBJ1-2
CDR3: CASSFTLNYGYTF

V: TRBV19
J: TRBJ2-7
CDR3: CASSSWGVNYEQYF

V: TRBV11-3
J: TRBJ2-7
CDR3: CASTWTGSYEQYF

V: TRBV30
J: TRBJ2-2
CDR3: CAWNRGDTGELFF

V: TRBV6-6
J: TRBJ1-2
CDR3: CASSPGNYGYTF